Below are 8 T cell receptor beta chains sequenced from a single sample in a study of T-cell memory formation after mild COVID-19. TCRdb processed the 5' RACE reads anew with MiXCR; each CDR3 protein has one entry. The sample has about 190,000 distinct CDR3 sequences, around 25% seen once. The sample consisted of PBMCs or a T cell subset sorted from them (not recorded which). These receptors were obtained from an adult woman who had mild COVID-19 (a few samples of this study predate the infection). Cell type and time point are not known.

The chain joins TRBV18 to TRBJ2-5, with 7 positions matching TRBD2. CDR1 KGHSH and CDR2 LQKENI come from the germline V gene. Trimming cost V 2 bases and J 4 bases; bases outside gene matches: 4. The CDR3 contains 14 residues. The CDR3 loop is CASSPGIAGETQYF. The CDR3 nucleotides read TGTGCCAGCTCACCAGGGATAGCGGGAGAGACCCAGTACTTC.

The V and J genes are TRBV5-6 and TRBJ2-5; D unresolved. The CDR3 loop spans 13 amino acids. The V and J ends lost 6 bases and 2 bases respectively, with 11 bases between them. The germline CDR1 and CDR2 sequences are SGHDT and YYEEEE. CDR3 amino acids: CASIRSHQETQYF. The CDR3, as DNA: TGTGCCAGCATCAGGAGCCATCAAGAGACCCAGTACTTC.

This clonotype occurred a few times. The chain couples TRBV11-2 to TRBJ2-1; perhaps TRBD2 as D (6 bases). Trimming removed 5 bases at V and 3 bases at J, with 17 bases between. Germline V lookup: CDR1 SGHAT, CDR2 FQNNGV. This CDR3 is built from 16 residues. As DNA, the CDR3 is TGTGCCAGCAGCCCCCCGGGGTTGCGGGGCTACAATGAGCAGTTCTTC. It translates to CASSPPGLRGYNEQFF.

Only a few counts were recorded for this clonotype. This CDR3 is CASSGRSGRATDTQYF. The CDR3 DNA is TGTGCCAGCAGCGGAAGGAGCGGGAGGGCCACAGATACGCAGTATTTT. The rearrangement uses TRBV7-3 and TRBJ2-3, with 10 bases lining up with TRBD2. V was clipped by 5 bases and J by 2 bases; unmatched bases: 7. The V gene's germline CDR1 is SGHTA and CDR2 FQGTGA. The CDR3 runs to 16 residues.

The chain carries TRBV10-3 and TRBJ2-5; D uncertain. Trimming pared 8 bases from V and 5 bases from J, leaving 9 bases between. Germline V lookup: CDR1 ENHRY, CDR2 SYGVKD. This CDR3 comprises 11 residues. The CDR3 nucleotides read TGTGCCATCCGCCACACGGAGACCCAGTACTTC. Residues: CAIRHTETQYF.

This clonotype was observed at least ten times. One end of the junction does not line up with germline, which may come from a read error. The chain carries TRBV7-6 and TRBJ2-7; D gene uncertain. There are 13 residues in the CDR3. The germline CDR1 and CDR2 sequences are SGHVS and FNYEAQ. The CDR3 DNA follows: TGTGCCAGCAGCTCGATGCCGGACGCCCTCTTGGACTTC. This encodes CASSSMPDALLDF.

The V gene is TRBV3-1, the J gene TRBJ2-1, with unresolved D. Trimming took 6 bases from V and 9 from J, leaving 21 bases between them. CDR1 and CDR2 from the germline V gene are LGHDT and YNNKEL (reference sequence). The CDR3 length is 15 residues. CDR3 sequence (DNA): TGTGCCAGCAGTCTGGGCTCGGGCAGGATCGGTGAGCAGTTCTTC. Residues: CASSLGSGRIGEQFF.

The table lists this clonotype with a few counts. This chain's CDR3 is CASSADTYHNEQFF. Written as DNA, the CDR3 is TGTGCCAGCAGCGCGGACACCTACCACAATGAGCAGTTCTTC. The rearrangement joins TRBV5-8 to TRBJ2-1; D may be TRBD1 (5 bases). Germline-derived CDR1 and CDR2 are SGHTS and YDEGEE. The CDR3 is 14 residues long. Trimming took off 4 bases at V and 5 bases at J, with 13 bases between the two ends. Full variable domain (remainder filled in from reference TRBV5-8 and TRBJ2-1): EAGVTQSPTHLIKTRGQQATLRCSPISGHTSVYWYQQALGLGLQFLLWYDEGEERNRGNFPPRFSGRQFPNYSSELNVNALELEDSALYLCASSADTYHNEQFFGPGTRLTVL.